Sequencing of this T cell receptor beta chain was carried out in a study of graft-versus-host responses after intestinal transplantation. As for the study in general: Multivisceral, liver-intestinal, or isolated intestinal transplants were given to recipients. Tacrolimus and steroids were given for around three years to all recipients after anti-thymocyte globulin induction.

TCRdb keeps only in-frame clones here, not all; method: immunoSEQ multiplex PCR. The sample includes fewer than 120,000 clones, about 93% seen only once; the top ten take 0.5% to 0.6%. Germline CDR1 and CDR2: SGHNT and YENEEA. With 4 bases clipped from V and 1 base from J, the junction kept 3 bases outside the gene matches. This CDR3 spans 15 amino acids. As regards this clone: The target antigen is unknown.

The sample was unstimulated CD8+ T cells sorted from spleen or lymph node cells, taken before intestinal transplant. The TCR was taken from a human donor who received an intestinal transplant. The chain uses TRBV11-3 and TRBJ2-5; 10 bases fit TRBD2. CDR3 amino acids: CASSSPSGGQETQYF. The CDR3 bases are TGTGCCAGCAGCTCACCTAGCGGGGGCCAAGAGACCCAGTACTTC.